These 9 T cell receptor beta chains share one sample of origin, sequenced in a study. TCRdb reprocessed the 5' RACE reads via MiXCR and lists one record per CDR3 protein. Seen here are some 7,000 distinct CDR3 sequences, around 70% observed once, and the top ten hold about 5%. Tregs were sorted as CD4+CD25+CD127-/low cells. The sample taken for sequencing was tumor-infiltrating Tregs sorted from the breast tumor. The receptor set was obtained from a female donor with breast cancer.

This clonotype occurred once. The missing conserved phenylalanine or tryptophan at the end of this CDR3 makes a read error likely. The J gene is TRBJ2-2, the V gene TRBV12-3 or TRBV12-4; 7 bases are shared with TRBD1. This CDR3 has 14 amino acids. V shed 6 bases, J shed 1 base, and the junction held 2 bases outside the gene matches. CDR3 sequence (DNA): TGTGCCAGCAGCCGGGACAGGAACACCGGGGAGCTGTTTTCT. It specifies CASSRDRNTGELFS.

The chain is built from TRBV4-2 and TRBJ1-3; D remains ambiguous. The CDR3 is 15 residues long. Trimming removed 1 base from V and 0 bases from J, with 7 bases in between. Germline V gene lookup returns CDR1 LGHNA and CDR2 YNFKEQ. The CDR3, as DNA: TGTGCCAGCAGCCAAGGTAGAAACTCTGGAAACACCATATATTTT. This gives the protein CASSQGRNSGNTIYF.

J is TRBJ2-7 and V is TRBV11-1, with D unclear. Germline V gene data show CDR1 as SGHAT and CDR2 as FQDESV (reference sequence). The CDR3 sequence is 13 residues long. Trimming stripped 5 bases from V and 3 bases from J, with 11 bases between. Written as DNA, the CDR3 is TGTGCCAGCAGCACAACAGAAAACTACGAGCAGTACTTC. Translated: CASSTTENYEQYF.

This clonotype came up once. This sequence joins TRBV7-3 and TRBJ2-1, with 9 bases that match TRBD2. Germline lookup yields CDR1 SGHTA and CDR2 FQGTGA. V was clipped by 5 bases and J by 5 bases; unmatched bases: 4. This CDR3 contains 14 residues. CDR3 in amino acids: CASSPGLANNEQFF. The CDR3 region has the DNA TGTGCCAGCAGCCCGGGACTAGCCAACAATGAGCAGTTCTTC.

The chain employs TRBV7-3 and TRBJ1-2, with TRBD1 matching 7 bases. The CDR3 runs 15 residues. Germline CDR1 reads SGHTA; CDR2 reads FQGTGA. With V trimmed by 5 bases and J by 3 bases, 9 bases remained unmatched. The CDR3 sequence is CASSPGTVLDYGYTF. Written as DNA, the CDR3 is TGTGCCAGCAGCCCAGGGACAGTACTCGACTATGGCTACACCTTC.

This chain joins TRBV20-1 and TRBJ2-2; D gene uncertain. Germline V gene data show CDR1 as DFQATT and CDR2 as SNEGSKA (reference sequence). V was clipped by 5 bases and J by 1 base, with 5 bases between them. The CDR3 spans 12 residues. The CDR3 DNA reads as TGCAGTGCTCCAGAGAACACCGGGGAGCTGTTTTTT. Encoded protein: CSAPENTGELFF.

The CDR3, as DNA: TGTGCCAGCAGCTTATCCGGGACAGGGAGAAATGAGCAGTTCTTC. Translated: CASSLSGTGRNEQFF. The chain employs TRBV11-2 and TRBJ2-1; 9 nucleotides line up with TRBD1. Germline V gene sequence: CDR1 SGHAT, CDR2 FQNNGV. V gave up 2 bases and J gave up 7 bases; unmatched junction bases: 6. The CDR3 consists of 15 residues.

On this clonotype itself: Relative to the germline gene, one junction end is altered; a read error may explain this. The V call is TRBV5-1, the J call TRBJ2-5; weak D call: TRBD2 (6 bases). This CDR3 spans 11 amino acids. Germline V CDR1 and CDR2: SGHRS, YFSETQ. The CDR3 nucleotides are TGCGCCAGCACTAGCGAAGCGACCCAGTACTTT. Its protein is CASTSEATQYF.

This chain links TRBV6-1 with TRBJ1-6; a possible D gene is TRBD1 (6 bases). CDR1 is MNHNS and CDR2 is SASEGT in the germline V gene. There are 15 residues in the CDR3. V was trimmed by 3 bases and J by 6 bases, leaving 12 bases between them. The CDR3 bases are TGTGCCAGCAGTGACCAGACAGGTTTTAATTCACCCCTCCACTTT. This gives the protein CASSDQTGFNSPLHF.